The source of this TCR beta chain is a study of control samples from healthy donors and cancer patients. The CDR3 is 14 residues long. In germline, CDR1 is KGHSH, CDR2 LQKENI. Between the trimmed V and J ends, which lost 6 bases and 1 base, there was a span of 12 bases. The assay was immunoSEQ multiplex PCR, and TCRdb's table has in-frame clones only and misses some. Of approximately 160,000 clones listed, 93% are singletons. Sample: blood. This clonotype was sampled from an older woman in good health. V gene TRBV18 combines with J gene TRBJ1-1; maybe TRBD1 (5 bases). Written as DNA, the CDR3 is TGTGCCAGCTCTCCCGACCAGGGGAACACTGAAGCTTTCTTT. The encoded protein is CASSPDQGNTEAFF.